These 9 T cell receptor beta chains originate from one sample sequenced in a study of T cells in Graves' hyperthyroidism and ophthalmopathy (dated by TCRdb to the late 2010s). Libraries were made using multiplex PCR. Sequencing took place on an Illumina HiSeq 2000. The TCR beta CDR3 regions were amplified from RNA transcripts. For the first round of RT-PCR on the TCR CDR3, the HTBI primer set was used together with the Qiagen OneStep RT-PCR kit. The public reads were quality trimmed at Q25 with fastp and then assembled into clones with MiXCR by TCRdb, keeping productive beta chains. One record per CDR3 amino acid sequence lists the most common genes and DNA. The sample contains about half a million distinct CDR3 sequences, more than 20% of them found a single time. Approximately 26% of the sample is taken by the ten largest. The sequencing sample was made of blood. The receptor set was obtained from a man younger than 35 with Graves' hyperthyroidism.

The DNA for the CDR3 is TGTGCCAGCAGCCCCCGAATAGCGGGAGCTAGCACCGGGGAGCTGTTTTTT. Translation: CASSPRIAGASTGELFF. The chain uses TRBV11-2 and TRBJ2-2; 9 nucleotides agree with TRBD2. V dropped 5 bases and J dropped 4; count of bases not matched to a gene: 11. The CDR3 covers 17 residues. CDR1 SGHAT and CDR2 FQNNGV come from the germline V gene.

This clonotype was picked up a small number of times. The CDR3 reads CASSLGGEKLFF. The CDR3 DNA sequence: TGTGCCAGCAGCCTCGGGGGGGAAAAACTGTTTTTT. The V call is TRBV11-2, the J call TRBJ1-4, with a tentative D call TRBD1 (5 bases). V lost 5 bases, J lost 8 bases, and 9 bases lay in between. Looked up from germline, CDR1 is SGHAT and CDR2 is FQNNGV. This CDR3 region has 12 residues.

The table lists this clonotype with many counts. The genes are TRBV12-3 or TRBV12-4 and TRBJ2-6; TRBD2 matches at 12 bases. The V and J ends lost 3 bases and 0 bases, in that order; junction bases with no gene match: 3. The CDR3 sequence is 18 residues long. The CDR3, as DNA: TGTGCCAGCAGTTTCCCTAGCGGGGGGGGCTCTGGGGCCAACGTCCTGACTTTC. Translating it yields CASSFPSGGGSGANVLTF.

This clonotype was counted many times. CDR3 residues: CASSLGSADGYTF. The CDR3 DNA reads TGTGCCAGCAGCTTAGGGTCTGCGGATGGCTACACCTTC. The gene calls are TRBV11-3 and TRBJ1-2; no clear D gene. This CDR3 has 13 amino acids. Germline V gives CDR1 SGHNT, CDR2 YENEEA. V lost 1 base and J 6 bases, leaving 9 bases between the germline ends.

This clonotype has a count of ten or more. The gene calls are TRBV10-3 and TRBJ2-7; possibly TRBD2 for D (5 bases). The germline gives CDR1 ENHRY, CDR2 SYGVKD. Trimming shortened V by 2 bases and J by 4 bases, and 15 bases separated the two germline ends. This CDR3 has 15 residues. The CDR3 DNA follows: TGTGCCATCAGTGAGCCGGGGTCATTAACATACGAGCAGTACTTC. Its protein is CAISEPGSLTYEQYF.

This clonotype appeared many times. The rearrangement links TRBV15 to TRBJ1-2; D uncertain. The CDR3 has 12 residues. The ends were cut back, 0 bases at V and 7 bases at J, with 6 bases in the middle. Germline CDR1 LNHNV, CDR2 YYDKDF (reference sequence). The CDR3 loop reads CATSRDNAGYTF. In DNA, the CDR3 is TGTGCCACCAGCAGAGATAACGCTGGCTACACCTTC.

In this sample, this clonotype turned up a few times. The chain carries TRBV30 and TRBJ1-2; 10 bases align to TRBD1. The CDR3 has 14 amino acids. Trimming removed 2 bases from V and 5 bases from J; junction bases left unmatched: 5. Germline CDR1 and CDR2: GTSNPN and SVGIG (reference sequence). CDR3 residues: CAWSLGQGEYGYTF. Here the CDR3 DNA reads TGTGCCTGGAGTCTCGGACAGGGGGAATATGGCTACACCTTC.

This clonotype came up many times. A clone one base away is much larger, so this may be a read error. This sequence joins TRBV12-5 and TRBJ2-5; D not resolved. The CDR3 contains 13 residues. In germline, CDR1 is LGHNT, CDR2 FRNRAP. V lost 2 bases to trimming and J lost 4 bases, with 8 bases between them. The CDR3 loop is CASGLNSRETQYF. CDR3 nucleotide sequence: TGTGCTAGTGGTTTGAACAGCCGAGAGACCCAGTACTTC.

This rearrangement joins TRBV28 to TRBJ2-7, with 7 bases matching TRBD1. V lost 3 bases to trimming and J lost 4 bases; unmatched junction nucleotides: 6. CDR1 and CDR2 from the germline V gene are MDHEN and SYDVKM. The CDR3 has 14 amino acids. CDR3 DNA: TGTGCCAGCAGTTTCCGACAGGGCTTATACGAGCAGTACTTC. The encoded protein is CASSFRQGLYEQYF.